Shown below are 5 T cell receptor beta chains from a single sample sequenced in a study of blood T cell repertoires in COVID-19 (dated by TCRdb to between 2020 and 2021). The method was the immunoSEQ multiplex PCR assay. The source is immuneACCESS, and TCRdb retained only in-frame sequences with V and J called. Part of the clones is not carried over; for the studies checked, unresolved V genes explain less than half of this, and the remainder is unexplained. Across this sample there are approximately 50,000 clones, with about 87% seen only once. The top ten hold under 4.5% of the sample. Input material: peripheral blood. The receptors here all came from a man in his fifties with acute or convalescent COVID-19.

The chain is built from TRBV5-1 and TRBJ2-2; the match to TRBD2 covers 10 bases. Germline V gene sequence: CDR1 SGHRS, CDR2 YFSETQ. The CDR3 spans 15 residues. V lost 6 bases and J lost 6; bases outside the gene matches: 8. DNA of the CDR3: TGCGCCAGCATGAGGCTAGCGGGGGCCGCCGGGGAGCTGTTTTTT. Its translation: CASMRLAGAAGELFF.

The chain joins TRBV30 to TRBJ1-6; D remains unclear. The V end was cut by 2 bases, the J end by 0 bases, with 8 bases between. Looked up from germline, CDR1 is GTSNPN and CDR2 is SVGIG (reference sequence). This CDR3 contains 15 residues. The CDR3 sequence: CAWSQRSSYNSPLHF. In DNA form, the CDR3 reads TGTGCCTGGAGTCAACGGAGCTCCTATAATTCACCCCTCCACTTT.

The chain recombines TRBV28 with TRBJ2-3; 9 bases line up with TRBD2. CDR3 size: 18 residues. Germline V gene sequence: CDR1 MDHEN, CDR2 SYDVKM. J gave up 3 bases and V 2 bases, and 12 bases lay outside the gene matches. The CDR3 nucleotides read TGTGCCAGCAGTTTACTTGTAGCGGGAGCGGTCGGAACAGATACGCAGTATTTT. Its protein is CASSLLVAGAVGTDTQYF.

The V call is TRBV5-1, the J call TRBJ1-2; 8 positions agree with TRBD1. The trim removed 5 bases at V and 3 bases at J, leaving 12 bases unmatched. The CDR3 totals 16 residues. CDR1 and CDR2 from the germline V gene are SGHRS and YFSETQ. Written as DNA, the CDR3 is TGCGCCAGCAGTAAGTCCCGGGACAGGTGGGACTATGGCTACACCTTC. It translates to CASSKSRDRWDYGYTF.

The J gene is TRBJ2-7, the V gene TRBV3-1 (or the pseudogene TRBV3-2), with a weak D call TRBD2 (5 bases). CDR1 LGHDT and CDR2 YNNKEL come from the germline V gene (reference sequence). The CDR3 runs to 15 residues. Deletions cut 1 base from V and 4 bases from J, with 14 bases between. The CDR3 DNA sequence: TGTGCCAGCAGCCAAGGTCAGGTCCAGCGGTACGAGCAGTACTTC. It specifies CASSQGQVQRYEQYF.